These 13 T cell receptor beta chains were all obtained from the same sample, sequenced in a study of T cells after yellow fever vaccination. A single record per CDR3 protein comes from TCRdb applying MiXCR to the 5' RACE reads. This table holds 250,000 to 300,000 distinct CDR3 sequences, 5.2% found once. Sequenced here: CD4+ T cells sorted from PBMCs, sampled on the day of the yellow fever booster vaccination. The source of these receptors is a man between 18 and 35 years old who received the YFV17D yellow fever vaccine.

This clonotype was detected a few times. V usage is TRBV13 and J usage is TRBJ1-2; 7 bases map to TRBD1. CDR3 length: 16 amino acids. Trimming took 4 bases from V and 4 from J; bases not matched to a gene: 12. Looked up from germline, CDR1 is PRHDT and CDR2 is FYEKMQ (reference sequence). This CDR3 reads CASSSHAAGDSYGYTF. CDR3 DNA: TGTGCCAGCAGCTCCCATGCGGCGGGGGACAGCTATGGCTACACCTTC.

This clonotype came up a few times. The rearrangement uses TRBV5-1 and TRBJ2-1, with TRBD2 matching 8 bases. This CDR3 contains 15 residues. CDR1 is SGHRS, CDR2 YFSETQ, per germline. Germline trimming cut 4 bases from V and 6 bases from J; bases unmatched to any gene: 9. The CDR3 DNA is TGCGCCAGCAGCCCACAAGCGGGGACTAGCAATGAGCAGTTCTTC. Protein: CASSPQAGTSNEQFF.

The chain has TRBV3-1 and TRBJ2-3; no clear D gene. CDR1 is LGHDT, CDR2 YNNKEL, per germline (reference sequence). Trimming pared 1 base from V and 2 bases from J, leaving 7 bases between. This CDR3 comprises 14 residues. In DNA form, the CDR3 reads TGTGCCAGCAGCCAAGTCTATTTCACAGATACGCAGTATTTT. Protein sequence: CASSQVYFTDTQYF.

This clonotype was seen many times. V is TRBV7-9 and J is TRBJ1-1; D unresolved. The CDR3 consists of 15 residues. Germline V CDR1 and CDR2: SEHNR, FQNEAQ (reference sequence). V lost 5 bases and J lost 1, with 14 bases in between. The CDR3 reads CASSHGPGRNTEAFF. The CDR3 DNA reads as TGTGCCAGCAGCCACGGACCAGGACGGAACACTGAAGCTTTCTTT.

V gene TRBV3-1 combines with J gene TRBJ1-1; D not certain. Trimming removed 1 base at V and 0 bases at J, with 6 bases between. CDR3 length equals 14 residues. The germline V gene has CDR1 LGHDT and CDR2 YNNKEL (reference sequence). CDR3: CASSQGRLNTEAFF. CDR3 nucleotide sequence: TGTGCCAGCAGCCAAGGGCGACTGAACACTGAAGCTTTCTTT.

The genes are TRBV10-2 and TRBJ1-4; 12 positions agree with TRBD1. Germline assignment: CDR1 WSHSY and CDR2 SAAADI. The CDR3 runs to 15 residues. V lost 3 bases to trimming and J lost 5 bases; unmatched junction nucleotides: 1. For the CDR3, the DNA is TGCGCCAGCAGTGACGGGACAGGGGGCAATGAAAAACTGTTTTTT. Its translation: CASSDGTGGNEKLFF.

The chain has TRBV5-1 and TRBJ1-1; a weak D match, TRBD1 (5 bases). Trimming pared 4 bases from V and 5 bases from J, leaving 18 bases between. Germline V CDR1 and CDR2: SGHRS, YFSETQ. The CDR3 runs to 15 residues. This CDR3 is CASSGGDAAGTEAFF. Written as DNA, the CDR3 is TGCGCCAGCAGCGGGGGGGACGCCGCGGGAACTGAAGCTTTCTTT.

In DNA, the CDR3 is TGCAGTGTTTATGCGGGGGCCCTTCAAGAGACCCAGTACTTC. It yields the protein CSVYAGALQETQYF. The gene calls are TRBV20-1 and TRBJ2-5, with TRBD2 as a possible D gene (7 bases). V was cut by 7 bases and J by 2 bases, with 17 bases left in between. The CDR3 has 14 residues. Per germline, CDR1 DFQATT and CDR2 SNEGSKA (reference sequence).

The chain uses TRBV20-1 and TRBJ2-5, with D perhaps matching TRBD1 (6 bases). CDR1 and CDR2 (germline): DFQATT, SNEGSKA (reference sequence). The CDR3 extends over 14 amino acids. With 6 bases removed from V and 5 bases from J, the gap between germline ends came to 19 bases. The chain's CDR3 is CSAPEPGVMETQYF. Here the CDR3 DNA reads TGCAGTGCCCCCGAGCCAGGGGTGATGGAGACCCAGTACTTC.

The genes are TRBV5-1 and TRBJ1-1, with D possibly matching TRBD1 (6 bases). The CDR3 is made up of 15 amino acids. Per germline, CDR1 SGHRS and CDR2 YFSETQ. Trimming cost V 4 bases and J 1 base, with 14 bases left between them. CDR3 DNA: TGCGCCAGCAGCCTACAGGGCCCGGGGAACACTGAAGCTTTCTTT. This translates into CASSLQGPGNTEAFF.

The CDR3 region is CASSLTGGLYNEQFF. The DNA for the CDR3 is TGTGCCAGCAGCTTAACAGGGGGACTGTACAATGAGCAGTTCTTC. This chain joins TRBV7-3 and TRBJ2-1; the D call may be TRBD1 or TRBD2 (6 bases each). The germline V gene encodes CDR1 SGHTA and CDR2 FQGTGA. The CDR3 contains 15 residues. V was clipped by 0 bases and J by 4 bases, with 10 bases between them.

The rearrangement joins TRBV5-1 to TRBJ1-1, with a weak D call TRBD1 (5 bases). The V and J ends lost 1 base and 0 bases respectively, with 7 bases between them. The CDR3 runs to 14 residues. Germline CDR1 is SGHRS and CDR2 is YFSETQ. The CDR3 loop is CASSLLGLNTEAFF. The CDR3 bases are TGCGCCAGCAGCTTGTTGGGACTGAACACTGAAGCTTTCTTT.

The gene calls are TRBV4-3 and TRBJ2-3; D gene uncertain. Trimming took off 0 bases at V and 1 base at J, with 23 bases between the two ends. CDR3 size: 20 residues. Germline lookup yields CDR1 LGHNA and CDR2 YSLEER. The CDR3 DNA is TGCGCCAGCAGCCAAGAGTTAGGGATTCAGAGAGGTATGGGCACAGATACGCAGTATTTT. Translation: CASSQELGIQRGMGTDTQYF.